The 12 T cell receptor beta chains below were found in one sample sequenced in a study of vaccination and CD4 T cells after COVID-19. The Oncomine TCR Beta short-read assay was what sequenced the DNA obtained from cultured CD4+ T cells. TCRdb fed the PCR reads into MiXCR, producing one record per CDR3 protein. In the table there are 10,000 to 15,000 distinct CDR3 sequences, 65% to 75% of which are singletons. Treatment given: approximately 9-day PBMC culture with coronavirus spike peptide pools or control peptides (ViraFEST assay). The antigens for these receptors are not known. The sample taken for sequencing was CD4+ T cells from blood, cultured in vitro. The receptors stem from a human donor who had recovered from COVID-19.

CDR3 in amino acids: CASSFRTGDEKLFF. In nucleotides, the CDR3 is TGTGCCAGCAGCTTCAGGACAGGGGATGAAAAACTGTTTTTT. The chain is built from TRBV7-2 and TRBJ1-4; 9 positions match TRBD1. This CDR3 contains 14 residues. With V trimmed by 3 bases and J by 6 bases, 2 bases remained unmatched. Looked up from germline, CDR1 is SGHTA and CDR2 is FQGNSA.

By frequency in the sample, this clonotype is medium-sized. The J gene is TRBJ2-1, the V gene TRBV28; TRBD2 matches at 11 bases. CDR1 MDHEN and CDR2 SYDVKM come from the germline V gene. This CDR3 has 15 amino acids. V gave up 6 bases and J gave up 3 bases; unmatched junction bases: 4. The DNA for the CDR3 is TGTGCCAGCAGATCCGGGACTAGCGGCTACAATGAGCAGTTCTTC. Translated, it gives CASRSGTSGYNEQFF.

CDR3 bases: TGCAGTGCTAGACAGGGGGGCTGGGATTCACCCCTCCACTTT. Its protein is CSARQGGWDSPLHF. The chain uses TRBV20-1 and TRBJ1-6; 7 nucleotides align to TRBD1. The V segment lost 2 bases and the J segment 8 bases; nucleotides outside the gene matches: 6. The V gene's germline CDR1 is DFQATT and CDR2 SNEGSKA (reference sequence). There are 14 residues in the CDR3.

V and J are TRBV7-6 and TRBJ2-5, with a possible D match to TRBD2 (7 bases). CDR1 and CDR2 from the germline V gene are SGHVS and FNYEAQ. Deletions cut 1 base from V and 2 bases from J, with 26 bases between. There are 20 residues in the CDR3. The CDR3 nucleotides read TGTGCCAGCAGCTTAGAGGGGGACTATTCCTGGGGGAGGCTTCAAGAGACCCAGTACTTC. Protein: CASSLEGDYSWGRLQETQYF.

The chain couples TRBV6-1 to TRBJ2-7, with 10 bases that match TRBD2. CDR1 and CDR2 (germline): MNHNS, SASEGT. J gave up 4 bases and V 3 bases, and 6 bases lay outside the gene matches. This CDR3 has 15 residues. CDR3 nucleotides: TGTGCCAGCAGTGACCTCAGGACTAGCGGATACGAGCAGTACTTC. It encodes CASSDLRTSGYEQYF.

The chain couples TRBV7-8 to TRBJ1-1; 10 bases line up with TRBD1. Losses at the gene ends were 1 base for V and 3 bases for J; bases not matched to a gene: 5. Germline V gene data show CDR1 as SGHVS and CDR2 as FQNEAQ. The CDR3 sequence is 16 residues long. CDR3 residues: CASSLGTGGMYTEAFF. The CDR3 region has the DNA TGTGCCAGCAGCTTAGGGACAGGGGGAATGTACACTGAAGCTTTCTTT.

The chain joins TRBV6-1 to TRBJ1-2, with 9 bases identical to TRBD1. Germline trimming cut 4 bases from V and 9 bases from J; bases unmatched to any gene: 9. Germline CDR1 is MNHNS and CDR2 is SASEGT. The CDR3 consists of 14 residues. CDR3 coding DNA: TGTGCCAGCAGTGGGCGGGGGACAGGGCCTAGCTACACCTTC. It codes for CASSGRGTGPSYTF.

This chain joins TRBV15 and TRBJ1-2; no firm D call. CDR3 size: 13 residues. Germline CDR1 LNHNV, CDR2 YYDKDF (reference sequence). V dropped 1 base and J dropped 7 bases, with 10 bases sitting between them. The chain's CDR3 is CATSRVGSPGYTF. In DNA form, the CDR3 reads TGTGCCACCAGCAGAGTGGGTTCCCCTGGCTACACCTTC. The full variable domain, rest sourced from reference TRBV15 and TRBJ1-2, is DAMVIQNPRYQVTQFGKPVTLSCSQTLNHNVMYWYQQKSSQAPKLLFHYYDKDFNNEADTPDNFQSRRPNTSFCFLDIRSPGLGDTAMYLCATSRVGSPGYTFGSGTRLTVV.

This sequence joins TRBV7-9 and TRBJ1-1; weak D call: TRBD1 (6 bases). CDR1 is SEHNR and CDR2 is FQNEAQ in the germline V gene (reference sequence). This CDR3 region has 15 residues. V gave up 4 bases and J gave up 0 bases, with 12 bases separating them. Here the CDR3 reads CASSSRGGLNTEAFF. CDR3 coding DNA: TGTGCCAGCAGCTCGCGGGGGGGGCTGAACACTGAAGCTTTCTTT.

The table lists this clonotype with a few counts. The chain is built from TRBV7-3 and TRBJ2-7, with D perhaps assigned TRBD1 or TRBD2 (6 bases each). Trimming pared 5 bases from V and 0 bases from J, leaving 14 bases between. The CDR3 extends over 15 amino acids. Per germline, CDR1 SGHTA and CDR2 FQGTGA. CDR3 sequence reads: CASSLGAGPSYEQYF. The CDR3 coding sequence is TGTGCCAGCAGCCTGGGGGCGGGGCCCTCCTACGAGCAGTACTTC.

The gene calls are TRBV20-1 and TRBJ1-5; D gene ambiguous. The CDR3 is made up of 13 amino acids. Germline values: CDR1 DFQATT, CDR2 SNEGSKA (reference sequence). V dropped 2 bases and J dropped 3 bases, with 8 bases sitting between them. The CDR3: CSARRHYNQPQHF. The CDR3 DNA sequence: TGCAGTGCTAGACGGCATTACAATCAGCCCCAGCATTTT.

A few counts support this clonotype. The chain is built from TRBV6-1 and TRBJ1-5; D is unresolved. Trimming took 9 bases from V and 5 from J, leaving 5 bases between them. This CDR3 has 10 amino acids. The germline gives CDR1 MNHNS, CDR2 SASEGT. The CDR3 bases are TGTGCCAGAACTCATCAGCCCCAGCATTTT. Translation: CARTHQPQHF.